This T cell receptor beta chain was retrieved from a study of cytomegalovirus exposure and HLA in healthy donors. Study conclusions and caveats: Most of the CMV-associated TCR beta chains (in a later analysis) appeared to be HLA-restricted.

Notes on this clone: Its specificity is not known.

The CDR3 is 15 residues long. Germline values: CDR1 MNHEY, CDR2 SMNVEV (reference sequence). Trimming took 3 bases from V and 0 from J; bases not matched to a gene: 4. The PCR employed 60 Vbeta primers together with 13 Jbeta primers. The protocol was immunoSEQ multiplex PCR, while the TCRdb copy is restricted to in-frame clones and leaves out a portion. Seen here are over 85,000 clones, roughly 80% observed once, and the top ten hold 2.5% to 3%. The clonotype comes from a man aged 35-49 years in good health and CMV-seronegative. Sequenced input: PBMCs. The chain combines TRBV27 with TRBJ1-1; 7 bases match TRBD1. The CDR3 DNA reads as TGTGCCAGCAGTTTGGGCGACAGGGTGAACACTGAAGCTTTCTTT. Residues: CASSLGDRVNTEAFF.